This passage covers 17 T cell receptor beta chains from one sample sequenced in a study of control samples from healthy donors and cancer patients. TCRdb's copy holds only in-frame clones and misses some; the assay was immunoSEQ multiplex PCR. The data show 100,000 to 150,000 clones, with about 92% seen just once and roughly 1.9% held by the top ten. Source material: blood. The origin of the receptors is a woman aged 45 to 65 in good health.

The CDR3 nucleotides are TGTGCCAGCAGTGTACAGGGGTATGCAGATACGCAGTATTTT. Translated, it gives CASSVQGYADTQYF. V gene TRBV2 combines with J gene TRBJ2-3, with 7 bases identical to TRBD1. Germline V gene sequence: CDR1 SNHLY, CDR2 FYNNEI. CDR3 length equals 14 residues. With V trimmed by 4 bases and J by 4 bases, 5 bases remained unmatched.

The chain joins TRBV5-4 to TRBJ1-4, with D unclear. The ends were cut back, 0 bases at V and 11 bases at J, with 17 bases in the middle. CDR3 size: 15 residues. Germline V gene sequence: CDR1 SGHNT, CDR2 YYREEE (reference sequence). CDR3 in DNA: TGTGCCAGCAGCTTGGAAAAGGGAACCACAAGGAAACTGTTTTTT. It encodes CASSLEKGTTRKLFF. The full variable domain, with the rest looked up from reference TRBV5-4 and TRBJ1-4, is ETGVTQSPTHLIKTRGQQVTLRCSSQSGHNTVSWYQQALGQGPQFIFQYYREEENGRGNFPPRFSGLQFPNYSSELNVNALELDDSALYLCASSLEKGTTRKLFFGSGTQLSVL.

J is TRBJ1-2 and V is TRBV5-1, with 8 bases that match TRBD1. V trimming: 3 bases; J trimming: 6 bases; junction bases outside the gene matches: 4. The CDR3 spans 13 residues. Germline V CDR1 and CDR2: SGHRS, YFSETQ. The CDR3 DNA reads as TGCGCCAGCAGCTCGCAGGGGGCTCATGGCTACACCTTC. Amino acid sequence: CASSSQGAHGYTF.

The rearrangement links TRBV6-5 to TRBJ1-4; the match to TRBD1 covers 8 bases. CDR3 length: 15 residues. Germline CDR1 and CDR2: MNHEY and SVGAGI. V lost 0 bases to trimming and J lost 8 bases; unmatched junction nucleotides: 5. The chain's CDR3 is CASSYSSRGQEKLFF. CDR3 DNA sequence: TGTGCCAGCAGTTACTCTTCCAGGGGGCAAGAAAAACTGTTTTTT.

This clone was seen just once. The V call is TRBV5-1, the J call TRBJ2-1; D not certain. Trimming took 0 bases from V and 7 from J, leaving 8 bases between them. This CDR3 is built from 13 residues. Germline V gene lookup returns CDR1 SGHRS and CDR2 YFSETQ. The CDR3 loop is CASSLDGVNEQFF. The DNA for the CDR3 is TGCGCCAGCAGCTTGGATGGCGTTAATGAGCAGTTCTTC.

The V and J genes are TRBV7-8 and TRBJ2-7; D tentatively reads TRBD1 or TRBD2 (7 bases each). The V gene lost 0 bases and the J gene lost 2 bases, with 26 bases spanning the gap. CDR1 and CDR2 (germline): SGHVS, FQNEAQ. The CDR3 covers 20 residues. Here the CDR3 DNA reads TGTGCCAGCAGCTTAGCGGGACTGGGACAGATCCGGGGGGCGCCCTACGAGCAGTACTTC. This sequence encodes CASSLAGLGQIRGAPYEQYF.

J is TRBJ2-1 and V is TRBV18; TRBD1 agrees at 9 bases. The germline V gene encodes CDR1 KGHSH and CDR2 LQKENI. The CDR3 runs 15 residues. V gave up 5 bases and J gave up 7 bases; unmatched junction bases: 9. CDR3 protein: CASSTGGLSRNEQFF. For the CDR3, the DNA is TGTGCCAGCTCAACAGGGGGCCTCTCAAGGAATGAGCAGTTCTTC.

This clone was seen only once. The chain joins TRBV11-2 to TRBJ2-2; weak D call: TRBD2 (5 bases). Germline CDR1 and CDR2: SGHAT and FQNNGV. The V end was cut by 5 bases, the J end by 6 bases, with 16 bases between. The CDR3 length is 15 residues. CDR3 in DNA: TGTGCCAGCAGCGCCCTTGGGAGTCGGGCCGGGGAGCTGTTTTTT. Protein: CASSALGSRAGELFF. Together with reference TRBV11-2 and TRBJ2-2, the CDR3 gives the full variable domain: EAGVAQSPRYKIIEKRQSVAFWCNPISGHATLYWYQQILGQGPKLLIQFQNNGVVDDSQLPKDRFSAERLKGVDSTLKIQPAKLEDSAVYLCASSALGSRAGELFFGEGSRLTVL.

This chain connects TRBV19 to TRBJ2-1; TRBD1 might be the D (5 bases). V shed 7 bases and J shed 1 base, with 14 bases lying between them. Germline loops: CDR1 LNHDA, CDR2 SQIVND (reference sequence). This CDR3 contains 15 residues. CDR3: CASNSGLRSYNEQFF. CDR3 bases: TGTGCCAGTAATTCAGGGTTGAGGTCCTACAATGAGCAGTTCTTC. The whole variable domain, filled in from reference TRBV19 and TRBJ2-1, reads DGGITQSPKYLFRKEGQNVTLSCEQNLNHDAMYWYRQDPGQGLRLIYYSQIVNDFQKGDIAEGYSVSREKKESFPLTVTSAQKNPTAFYLCASNSGLRSYNEQFFGPGTRLTVL.

The genes are TRBV10-1 and TRBJ2-3; no clear D. Germline CDR1 and CDR2: WNHNN and SYGVQD (reference sequence). The V end lost 9 bases, the J end lost 7 bases, and 14 bases lay between the germline ends. CDR3 size: 12 residues. CDR3 DNA: TGCGCCAGTTCCCCTGACTCCCATACGCAGTATTTT. Translating gives CASSPDSHTQYF.

The chain carries TRBV6-2 or TRBV6-3 and TRBJ2-3, with D perhaps matching TRBD1 (6 bases). The germline V gene has CDR1 MNHEY and CDR2 SVGEGT. With 0 bases removed from V and 2 bases from J, the gap between germline ends came to 12 bases. This CDR3 contains 16 residues. CDR3 in amino acids: CASSYSTGPATDTQYF. DNA for the CDR3: TGTGCCAGCAGTTACTCGACAGGCCCGGCCACAGATACGCAGTATTTT.

The chain links TRBV19 to TRBJ1-5, with 9 nucleotides matching TRBD1. This CDR3 has 17 residues. V shed 7 bases, J shed 6 bases, and the junction held 16 bases outside the gene matches. Germline CDR1 reads LNHDA; CDR2 reads SQIVND (reference sequence). The CDR3 sequence is CASTIQIGTGYFQPQHF. For the CDR3, the DNA is TGTGCCAGTACCATTCAGATCGGGACAGGGTACTTTCAGCCCCAGCATTTT.

This chain connects TRBV9 to TRBJ1-2, with 8 bases aligning to TRBD1. The CDR3 covers 18 residues. The germline gives CDR1 SGDLS, CDR2 YYNGEE. Trimming removed 0 bases from V and 5 bases from J; junction bases left unmatched: 15. CDR3 sequence: CASSVGTPIRQGWYGYTF. For the CDR3, the DNA is TGTGCCAGCAGCGTAGGAACCCCTATAAGACAGGGGTGGTATGGCTACACCTTC.

This CDR3 is CASSLWSAYEQYF. In DNA, the CDR3 is TGTGCCAGCAGCTTGTGGTCAGCCTACGAGCAGTACTTC. The rearrangement links TRBV5-6 to TRBJ2-7; unclear D gene. The V and J ends lost 1 base and 2 bases respectively, with 7 bases between them. The CDR3 extends over 13 amino acids. Germline V gene lookup returns CDR1 SGHDT and CDR2 YYEEEE.

V is TRBV5-1 and J is TRBJ1-2, with 8 bases aligning to TRBD1. The CDR3 is 14 residues long. CDR1 SGHRS and CDR2 YFSETQ come from the germline V gene. With 0 bases clipped from V and 4 bases from J, the junction kept 2 bases outside the gene matches. The DNA for the CDR3 is TGCGCCAGCAGCTTGGGACAGGGGATCTATGGCTACACCTTC. It yields the protein CASSLGQGIYGYTF.

The chain recombines TRBV7-9 with TRBJ2-7; unclear D gene. This CDR3 region has 12 residues. V lost 3 bases and J 2 bases, leaving 5 bases between the germline ends. Germline CDR1 and CDR2: SEHNR and FQNEAQ (reference sequence). The CDR3 here is CASSFGTYEQYF. The DNA for the CDR3 is TGTGCCAGCAGCTTCGGAACCTACGAGCAGTACTTC. The entire variable domain, with the rest obtained from reference TRBV7-9 and TRBJ2-7, is as follows: DTGVSQNPRHKITKRGQNVTFRCDPISEHNRLYWYRQTLGQGPEFLTYFQNEAQLEKSRLLSDRFSAERPKGSFSTLEIQRTEQGDSAMYLCASSFGTYEQYFGPGTRLTVT.

This chain joins TRBV4-1 and TRBJ2-2; weak D call: TRBD1 (6 bases). From germline, CDR1 is MGHRA and CDR2 YSYEKL. V lost 4 bases, J lost 7 bases, and 13 bases lay in between. The length of the CDR3 is 14 residues. CDR3 DNA: TGCGCCAGCAGCCCCAAACAGGGTATCGGGGAGCTGTTTTTT. It specifies CASSPKQGIGELFF.